This entry concerns a single T cell receptor (beta chain). Authors' analysis steps: The assay estimated nucleated cells by amplifying reference gene primers. Libraries were prepared by immunoSEQ multiplex PCR; TCRdb keeps only in-frame clonotypes and omits some of them. D and trimming come from the DNA, and the V and J calls and clone size come from that table. The table includes 150,000 to 190,000 clones, 84% detected once. The age range of participants was 18 to 89 years, with residence in under 30 US areas. Participants had their cohort set by participant-reported clinical history. The sample originates from a study of blood T cell repertoires in COVID-19. Study details: T cells, B-cell-depleted T cells, or PBMCs supplied cDNA or gDNA.

Germline V gene data show CDR1 as SGHNT and CDR2 as YENEEA. The CDR3 is 14 amino acids. V lost 5 bases and J lost 2; bases outside the gene matches: 1. Sequencing was carried out using PBMCs or T cells enriched from blood (not recorded which). The V and J genes are TRBV11-3 and TRBJ2-7, with 12 bases that match TRBD2. This TCR was recovered from a man aged 45 to 65 who had recovered from COVID-19. The CDR3 bases are TGTGCCAGCAGCCGGACTAGCGGGGCCTACGAGCAGTACTTC. The encoded protein is CASSRTSGAYEQYF. The full variable domain, in which reference TRBV11-3 and TRBJ2-7 provide the parts outside the CDR3, is EAGVVQSPRYKIIEKKQPVAFWCNPISGHNTLYWYLQNLGQGPELLIRYENEEAVDDSQLPKDRFSAERLKGVDSTLKIQPAELGDSAVYLCASSRTSGAYEQYFGPGTRLTVT.